This T cell receptor (beta chain) was recovered during a study of cytomegalovirus exposure and HLA in healthy donors. The CDR3 consists of 13 residues. Germline CDR1 reads GTSNPN; CDR2 reads SVGIG (reference sequence). V was shortened by 1 base and J by 9 bases, with 10 bases between the two germline ends. Vbeta (60) and Jbeta (13) primers were used in the PCR. TCRdb's table, derived via immunoSEQ multiplex PCR, lists solely in-frame clones and lacks some. The sample yields about 150,000 clones, around 79% seen once. The sequenced material came from PBMCs. The rearrangement uses TRBV30 and TRBJ1-6; a possible D gene is TRBD1 (5 bases). The receptor was isolated from a human donor in good health. Here the CDR3 reads CAWSADRFSPLHF. Here the CDR3 DNA reads TGTGCCTGGAGTGCCGACAGATTTTCACCCCTCCACTTT.